Below are 15 T cell receptor beta chains sequenced from a single sample in a study of blood T cell repertoires in COVID-19. Produced via immunoSEQ multiplex PCR; TCRdb's table is partial and in-frame only. The sample contains about 40,000 clones, about nine tenths of which appear only once. The sequencing input was peripheral blood. These receptors came from a woman older than 75 with active COVID-19.

The V gene is TRBV30, the J gene TRBJ1-4; possible D gene TRBD1, 5 bases. The germline CDR1 and CDR2 sequences are GTSNPN and SVGIG (reference sequence). V dropped 2 bases and J dropped 6 bases, with 13 bases sitting between them. The CDR3 loop spans 14 amino acids. The CDR3 DNA is TGTGCCTGGAGTTGGGGGGGTCCGGATGAAAAACTGTTTTTT. It specifies CAWSWGGPDEKLFF. Full variable domain (missing parts from reference TRBV30 and TRBJ1-4): SQTIHQWPATLVQPVGSPLSLECTVEGTSNPNLYWYRQAAGRGLQLLFYSVGIGQISSEVPQNLSASRPQDRQFILSSKKLLLSDSGFYLCAWSWGGPDEKLFFGSGTQLSVL.

V gene TRBV11-2 combines with J gene TRBJ2-3, with no clear D. CDR3 length: 14 amino acids. Germline lookup yields CDR1 SGHAT and CDR2 FQNNGV. Trimming removed 2 bases from V and 0 bases from J, with 6 bases in between. CDR3 sequence reads: CASSLSVSTDTQYF. The CDR3 DNA sequence: TGTGCCAGCAGCTTATCCGTTAGCACAGATACGCAGTATTTT.

As regards this clone: The junction differs from germline at one of its ends, possibly a read error. The chain links TRBV6-5 to TRBJ2-3; 7 bases are a match to TRBD1. Germline assignment: CDR1 MNHEY and CDR2 SVGAGI. The CDR3 has 15 residues. The CDR3 DNA reads TGTGCCAGCAGTTACCGGGACAGTCGCACAGGTACGCAGTATTTT. Translation gives CASSYRDSRTGTQYF.

The CDR3 nucleotides are TGTGCCAGCAGCAAAAGCGGGGTTCGGGGGGCCACCCACTACTACGAGCAGTACTTC. Its protein product is CASSKSGVRGATHYYEQYF. This chain uses TRBV21-1 with TRBJ2-7; the DNA was not used to check the table's D call, TRBD2. TRBV21-1 is a documented pseudogene. The CDR3 loop spans 19 amino acids.

The chain couples TRBV19 to TRBJ2-5; 7 nucleotides line up with TRBD2. Germline V CDR1 and CDR2: LNHDA, SQIVND (reference sequence). There are 13 residues in the CDR3. V lost 6 bases and J lost 4; bases outside the gene matches: 5. The CDR3 bases are TGTGCCAGTAGATTGGCGGGGGTAGAGACCCAGTACTTC. It yields the protein CASRLAGVETQYF. The variable domain in full, completed from reference TRBV19 and TRBJ2-5, reads DGGITQSPKYLFRKEGQNVTLSCEQNLNHDAMYWYRQDPGQGLRLIYYSQIVNDFQKGDIAEGYSVSREKKESFPLTVTSAQKNPTAFYLCASRLAGVETQYFGPGTRLLVL.

CDR3 sequence (DNA): TGTGCCAGCAGTTACAACGGACAGGGGGCGGCGAACACTGAAGCTTTCTTT. Residues: CASSYNGQGAANTEAFF. This rearrangement joins TRBV6-2 or TRBV6-3 to TRBJ1-1, with 11 bases aligning to TRBD1. V was pared by 2 bases and J by 1 base, with 6 bases of the junction left unmatched. CDR3 length: 17 amino acids. Germline loops: CDR1 MNHEY, CDR2 SVGEGT.

The chain employs TRBV7-8 and TRBJ2-1; 7 bases are shared with TRBD2. The CDR3 length is 15 residues. The V and J ends lost 3 bases and 4 bases, in that order; junction bases with no gene match: 6. Germline lookup yields CDR1 SGHVS and CDR2 FQNEAQ. The chain's CDR3 is CASSFVPRGYNEQFF. The CDR3 DNA reads as TGTGCCAGCAGCTTCGTTCCGCGGGGGTACAATGAGCAGTTCTTC.

V and J are TRBV19 and TRBJ1-5, with D uncertain. V gave up 2 bases and J gave up 5 bases, with 7 bases separating them. This CDR3 is built from 13 residues. The germline gives CDR1 LNHDA, CDR2 SQIVND (reference sequence). CDR3 region: CASSISRDQPQHF. In DNA, the CDR3 is TGTGCCAGTAGTATATCCCGGGATCAGCCCCAGCATTTT.

This clone was seen a single time. The chain is built from TRBV24-1 and TRBJ2-7; 8 nucleotides agree with TRBD1. V trimming: 3 bases; J trimming: 3 bases; junction bases outside the gene matches: 6. Germline V gives CDR1 KGHDR, CDR2 SFDVKD. The CDR3 runs 15 residues. CDR3 DNA sequence: TGTGCCACCAGTGATCCAGGACAGGGAGGCTACGAGCAGTACTTC. Its protein is CATSDPGQGGYEQYF.

The chain uses TRBV10-3 and TRBJ1-6, with D unclear. With 10 bases removed from V and 3 bases from J, the gap between germline ends came to 10 bases. CDR3 size: 13 residues. Germline V gives CDR1 ENHRY, CDR2 SYGVKD. The DNA for the CDR3 is TGTGCCACCACATCAGGCTATAATTCACCCCTCCACTTT. This codes for CATTSGYNSPLHF.

V is TRBV24-1 and J is TRBJ2-1; 12 nucleotides line up with TRBD2. The trim removed 5 bases at V and 7 bases at J, leaving 5 bases unmatched. Germline V gives CDR1 KGHDR, CDR2 SFDVKD. The CDR3 has 15 residues. As DNA, the CDR3 is TGTGCCACCAGTGTTGGGCTAGCGGGGGGGAATGAGCAGTTCTTC. Protein sequence: CATSVGLAGGNEQFF.

CDR3 sequence: CASRPSYGGETQYF. CDR3 sequence (DNA): TGTGCCAGCAGACCATCTTACGGGGGAGAGACCCAGTACTTC. This rearrangement joins TRBV14 to TRBJ2-5, with D possibly being TRBD2 (6 bases). With 6 bases removed from V and 4 bases from J, the gap between germline ends came to 15 bases. The germline gives CDR1 SGHDN, CDR2 FVKESK. The CDR3 covers 14 residues.

The V and J genes are TRBV6-2 or TRBV6-3 and TRBJ1-6; D is uncertain. V shed 6 bases and J shed 2 bases, with 14 bases lying between them. The CDR3 runs to 16 residues. CDR1 is MNHEY, CDR2 SVGEGT, per germline. CDR3 sequence: CASRPNTRTYNSPLHF. CDR3 DNA sequence: TGTGCCAGCAGGCCTAATACTAGGACCTATAATTCACCCCTCCACTTT.

This clone was observed a handful of times. The rearrangement links TRBV28 to TRBJ2-7; no reliable D call. Trimming removed 2 bases from V and 4 bases from J, with 3 bases in between. The CDR3 is 11 amino acids. Germline V gene sequence: CDR1 MDHEN, CDR2 SYDVKM. The CDR3 nucleotides are TGTGCCAGCAGTTTAGAGTACGAGCAGTACTTC. This encodes CASSLEYEQYF. The full variable domain, rest sourced from reference TRBV28 and TRBJ2-7, is DVKVTQSSRYLVKRTGEKVFLECVQDMDHENMFWYRQDPGLGLRLIYFSYDVKMKEKGDIPEGYSVSREKKERFSLILESASTNQTSMYLCASSLEYEQYFGPGTRLTVT.

The J gene is TRBJ2-2, the V gene TRBV5-4; 10 bases map to TRBD2. There are 15 residues in the CDR3. Trimming at V came to 4 bases and at J to 5 bases, leaving 5 bases not matched to a gene. Germline lookup yields CDR1 SGHNT and CDR2 YYREEE (reference sequence). The CDR3 DNA reads as TGTGCCAGCAGCCGTAGCGGGGGGAGGACCGGGGAGCTGTTTTTT. Protein product: CASSRSGGRTGELFF.